A selection of T cell receptor beta chains follows, all from one sample in a study of cytomegalovirus exposure and HLA in healthy donors. Libraries were prepared by immunoSEQ multiplex PCR; TCRdb keeps only in-frame clonotypes and omits some of them. The sample contains roughly 120,000 clones, around 80% of which appear only once. The sequencing sample was made of PBMCs. These receptors were obtained from a young man in good health and CMV-seronegative. The CDR3 runs from the conserved cysteine through the conserved F or W. Fields, in order: J gene, V gene, clone size, D gene, CDR3 DNA, CDR3 protein. A D gene is named only where the DNA matches it firmly. Size is omitted from some rows. Given values are once, few, many or a class for expanded clones.

J gene: TRBJ2-7
V gene: TRBV5-1
clone size: -
D gene: -
CDR3 DNA: TGCGCCAGCAGCTCTACGGCGGGGTCGGGCGAGCAGTACTTC
CDR3 protein: CASSSTAGSGEQYF

J gene: TRBJ2-7
V gene: TRBV5-4
clone size: -
D gene: TRBD1
CDR3 DNA: TGTGCCAGCAGCACCGGGACAGGGGGCTTCTACGAGCAGTACTTC
CDR3 protein: CASSTGTGGFYEQYF

J gene: TRBJ1-1
V gene: TRBV18
clone size: -
D gene: -
CDR3 DNA: TGTGCCAGCTCACCCACGGGATTTGACACTGAAGCTTTCTTT
CDR3 protein: CASSPTGFDTEAFF

J gene: TRBJ2-3
V gene: TRBV7-6
clone size: -
D gene: TRBD2
CDR3 DNA: TGTGCCAGCAGCCCCCTTGGCGGGGGGGATACGCAGTATTTT
CDR3 protein: CASSPLGGGDTQYF

J gene: TRBJ1-1
V gene: TRBV18
clone size: -
D gene: TRBD1
CDR3 DNA: TGTGCCAGCTCACCAAGTCCGGGACAGGAATTTTACACTGAAGCTTTCTTT
CDR3 protein: CASSPSPGQEFYTEAFF

J gene: TRBJ1-2
V gene: TRBV14
clone size: -
D gene: -
CDR3 DNA: TGTGCCAGCAGCCAACAGGGTATCTATGGCTACACCTTC
CDR3 protein: CASSQQGIYGYTF

J gene: TRBJ1-6
V gene: TRBV27
clone size: -
D gene: TRBD1
CDR3 DNA: TGTGCCAGCAGACGGACAGGGTCCTACTATAATTCACCCCTCCACTTT
CDR3 protein: CASRRTGSYYNSPLHF

J gene: TRBJ2-3
V gene: TRBV6-5
clone size: once
D gene: TRBD1
CDR3 DNA: TGTGCCAGCAGTAGACAGGGGCACACAGATACGCAGTATTTT
CDR3 protein: CASSRQGHTDTQYF

J gene: TRBJ2-3
V gene: TRBV4-2
clone size: -
D gene: TRBD2
CDR3 DNA: TGTGCCAGCAGCCAACCGGGACTAGCCGGCGATACGCAGTATTTT
CDR3 protein: CASSQPGLAGDTQYF

J gene: TRBJ2-2
V gene: TRBV27
clone size: few
D gene: TRBD2
CDR3 DNA: TGTGCCAGCAGAACTCCCGGACTAGTCGAAGCCGGGGAGCTGTTTTTT
CDR3 protein: CASRTPGLVEAGELFF

J gene: TRBJ1-6
V gene: TRBV5-4
clone size: -
D gene: -
CDR3 DNA: TGTGCCAGCAGCTCCTTGGGGGCTCGGTATAATTCACCCCTCCACTTT
CDR3 protein: CASSSLGARYNSPLHF

J gene: TRBJ2-3
V gene: TRBV6-5
clone size: few
D gene: -
CDR3 DNA: TGTGCCAGCAGTGCTACGGGAGCCTTCATGAATACGCAGTATTTT
CDR3 protein: CASSATGAFMNTQYF

J gene: TRBJ1-2
V gene: TRBV4-3
clone size: -
D gene: -
CDR3 DNA: TGCGCCAGCAGCCAAGTTCAACAGATCTATGGCTACACCTTC
CDR3 protein: CASSQVQQIYGYTF

J gene: TRBJ1-2
V gene: TRBV29-1
clone size: -
D gene: TRBD1
CDR3 DNA: TGCAGCGTGGGGGACAGGCGCGGCTACACCTTC
CDR3 protein: CSVGDRRGYTF

J gene: TRBJ2-5
V gene: TRBV7-8
clone size: -
D gene: TRBD2
CDR3 DNA: TGTGCCAGCAGCTTATCCCGGGGGGGGTGGGAGACCCAGTACTTC
CDR3 protein: CASSLSRGGWETQYF

J gene: TRBJ1-4
V gene: TRBV4-3
clone size: few
D gene: -
CDR3 DNA: TGCGCCAGCAGCCAAGCCAACGTGGGACATAATGAAAAACTGTTTTTT
CDR3 protein: CASSQANVGHNEKLFF

J gene: TRBJ1-1
V gene: TRBV11-2
clone size: -
D gene: -
CDR3 DNA: TGTGCCAGCAGGACACAGGTAAACACTGAAGCTTTCTTT
CDR3 protein: CASRTQVNTEAFF

J gene: TRBJ2-1
V gene: TRBV29-1
clone size: -
D gene: TRBD2
CDR3 DNA: TGCAGCGTCCGGACTAGCGGGGGCCCCAATGAGCAGTTCTTC
CDR3 protein: CSVRTSGGPNEQFF

J gene: TRBJ2-5
V gene: TRBV4-1
clone size: -
D gene: -
CDR3 DNA: TGCGCCAGCAGCCAAAAGGGACTGGGCGTCGGGGAGACCCAGTACTTC
CDR3 protein: CASSQKGLGVGETQYF

J gene: TRBJ2-5
V gene: TRBV7-9
clone size: -
D gene: TRBD1
CDR3 DNA: TGTGCCAGCAGCCTGACAGGGCCTTCAGGGACCCAGTACTTC
CDR3 protein: CASSLTGPSGTQYF

J gene: TRBJ2-1
V gene: TRBV5-1
clone size: -
D gene: TRBD2
CDR3 DNA: TGCGCCAGCAGCTCCCCCGGGACTAGCGGCAATGAGCAGTTCTTC
CDR3 protein: CASSSPGTSGNEQFF

J gene: TRBJ1-2
V gene: TRBV29-1
clone size: -
D gene: TRBD1
CDR3 DNA: TGCAGCGCTAGGACAGGGGGCAGCGGCTATGGCTACACCTTC
CDR3 protein: CSARTGGSGYGYTF

J gene: TRBJ2-7
V gene: TRBV6-6
clone size: -
D gene: TRBD1
CDR3 DNA: TGTGCCAGCAGTTACACGGACAGGGGGCACGAGCAGTACTTC
CDR3 protein: CASSYTDRGHEQYF

J gene: TRBJ1-3
V gene: TRBV5-1
clone size: few
D gene: -
CDR3 DNA: TGCGCCAGCAGCTTGGCCTATGGGGCCGACTCTGGAAACACCATATATTTT
CDR3 protein: CASSLAYGADSGNTIYF

J gene: TRBJ2-5
V gene: TRBV28
clone size: -
D gene: TRBD2
CDR3 DNA: TGTGCCAGCGGGGAGCGGGGCGACGTGAAGACCCAGTACTTC
CDR3 protein: CASGERGDVKTQYF

J gene: TRBJ1-2
V gene: TRBV7-9
clone size: -
D gene: -
CDR3 DNA: TGTGCCAGCAGCTTAGATCCCGGTGACTATGGCTACACCTTC
CDR3 protein: CASSLDPGDYGYTF

J gene: TRBJ1-5
V gene: TRBV5-8
clone size: -
D gene: TRBD1
CDR3 DNA: TGTGCCAGCAGCGCCGGACAGGACCACTATAGCAATCAGCCCCAGCATTTT
CDR3 protein: CASSAGQDHYSNQPQHF

J gene: TRBJ2-5
V gene: TRBV2
clone size: -
D gene: -
CDR3 DNA: TGTGCCAGCAGAGCCACGCGCGGCAGAGTAAAGACCCAGTACTTC
CDR3 protein: CASRATRGRVKTQYF

J gene: TRBJ2-7
V gene: TRBV10-3
clone size: -
D gene: TRBD1
CDR3 DNA: TGTGCCATCAGTGAGAACCAACAGGGGGCTGGGTACGAGCAGTACTTC
CDR3 protein: CAISENQQGAGYEQYF

J gene: TRBJ2-3
V gene: TRBV19
clone size: -
D gene: TRBD1
CDR3 DNA: TGTGCCAGTAGTACCCCAAACAGGGGCTCAGATACGCAGTATTTT
CDR3 protein: CASSTPNRGSDTQYF

J gene: TRBJ1-1
V gene: TRBV5-1
clone size: few
D gene: -
CDR3 DNA: TGCGCCAGCAGAGCAAGGACAGCGAACACTGAAGCTTTCTTT
CDR3 protein: CASRARTANTEAFF

J gene: TRBJ1-5
V gene: TRBV25-1
clone size: -
D gene: -
CDR3 DNA: TGTGCCAGCAGTGGGGGAGGCACGGGCAATCAGCCCCAGCATTTT
CDR3 protein: CASSGGGTGNQPQHF

J gene: TRBJ2-1
V gene: TRBV21-1
clone size: -
D gene: -
CDR3 DNA: TGTGCCAGCACCCCCCGTCCGGGTGAGCAGTTCTTC
CDR3 protein: CASTPRPGEQFF

J gene: TRBJ2-5
V gene: TRBV4-1
clone size: -
D gene: TRBD2
CDR3 DNA: TGCGCCAGCAGCCCTACGGAACTAGCGGGGGTCCGGGAGACCCAGTACTTC
CDR3 protein: CASSPTELAGVRETQYF

J gene: TRBJ1-1
V gene: TRBV6-5
clone size: -
D gene: -
CDR3 DNA: TGTGCCAGCAGTTACCAACCCTCAGGGGTTCGTACTGAAGCTTTCTTT
CDR3 protein: CASSYQPSGVRTEAFF

J gene: TRBJ2-3
V gene: TRBV29-1
clone size: -
D gene: TRBD2
CDR3 DNA: TGCAGCGTTGACGTACAGGGTATTTTGACTAGCGGATACACAGATACGCAGTATTTT
CDR3 protein: CSVDVQGILTSGYTDTQYF

J gene: TRBJ1-2
V gene: TRBV19
clone size: -
D gene: TRBD1
CDR3 DNA: TGTGCCAGTGCCGGGACAGCCCTTGACTATGGCTACACCTTC
CDR3 protein: CASAGTALDYGYTF

J gene: TRBJ2-2
V gene: TRBV5-1
clone size: -
D gene: -
CDR3 DNA: TGCGCCAGCAGCTTGGTTGTAGAGGCCGGGGAGCTGTTTTTT
CDR3 protein: CASSLVVEAGELFF

J gene: TRBJ1-6
V gene: TRBV5-4
clone size: -
D gene: -
CDR3 DNA: TGTGCCAGCAGCTCGGGACTGGGGAATTCACCCCTCCACTTT
CDR3 protein: CASSSGLGNSPLHF

J gene: TRBJ1-4
V gene: TRBV5-1
clone size: -
D gene: TRBD1
CDR3 DNA: TGCGCCAGCAGCGCTACCGGGACAGGAGGTGAAAAACTGTTTTTT
CDR3 protein: CASSATGTGGEKLFF

J gene: TRBJ2-5
V gene: TRBV5-1
clone size: -
D gene: -
CDR3 DNA: TGCGCCAGCAGCTTCTCCTCGGGAGAGACCCAGTACTTC
CDR3 protein: CASSFSSGETQYF

J gene: TRBJ1-6
V gene: TRBV6-5
clone size: -
D gene: -
CDR3 DNA: TGTGCCAGCAGTGGGAGGTATAATTCACCCCTCCACTTT
CDR3 protein: CASSGRYNSPLHF

J gene: TRBJ2-7
V gene: TRBV4-1
clone size: few
D gene: -
CDR3 DNA: TGCGCCAGCAGCCTTACAGGGGGGGTCTACGAGCAGTACTTC
CDR3 protein: CASSLTGGVYEQYF

J gene: TRBJ2-2
V gene: TRBV29-1
clone size: -
D gene: TRBD1
CDR3 DNA: TGCAGCGTTGGGGGACAGGGGAGTATCGGGGAGCTGTTTTTT
CDR3 protein: CSVGGQGSIGELFF

J gene: TRBJ1-4
V gene: TRBV25-1
clone size: -
D gene: -
CDR3 DNA: TGTGCCAGCAGTGGCAGGGGCTGGTTTGGTGAAAAACTGTTTTTT
CDR3 protein: CASSGRGWFGEKLFF

J gene: TRBJ1-4
V gene: TRBV5-1
clone size: -
D gene: -
CDR3 DNA: TGCGCCAGCAGCTTGTTACAGTTAGATGAAAAACTGTTTTTT
CDR3 protein: CASSLLQLDEKLFF

J gene: TRBJ2-5
V gene: TRBV27
clone size: -
D gene: TRBD1
CDR3 DNA: TGTGCCAGCAGTTTAAGATATCAGGGGGTAAAGACCCAGTACTTC
CDR3 protein: CASSLRYQGVKTQYF

J gene: TRBJ1-5
V gene: TRBV19
clone size: few
D gene: -
CDR3 DNA: TGTGCCAGTAGTATCCCCGAGGGCAATCAGCCCCAGCATTTT
CDR3 protein: CASSIPEGNQPQHF

J gene: TRBJ1-1
V gene: TRBV5-6
clone size: few
D gene: -
CDR3 DNA: TGTGCCAGCACCTCTCCGGGGGTGGATGAAGCTTTCTTT
CDR3 protein: CASTSPGVDEAFF

J gene: TRBJ1-6
V gene: TRBV2
clone size: once
D gene: TRBD1
CDR3 DNA: TGTGCCAGCTTCCGGGACAGGCCTTCCCCCCTCCACTTT
CDR3 protein: CASFRDRPSPLHF

J gene: TRBJ2-5
V gene: TRBV4-3
clone size: few
D gene: -
CDR3 DNA: TGCGCCAGCAGCCAAGATACCGGAGGGGAGGAGTACTTC
CDR3 protein: CASSQDTGGEEYF

J gene: TRBJ1-1
V gene: TRBV11-2
clone size: -
D gene: TRBD1
CDR3 DNA: TGTGCCAGCAGCCCAGGACAGGCCACTGAAGCTTTCTTT
CDR3 protein: CASSPGQATEAFF

J gene: TRBJ2-1
V gene: TRBV9
clone size: -
D gene: TRBD2
CDR3 DNA: TGTGCCAGCAGCTTAGAGACTAGCGGGACCTACAATGAGCAGTTCTTC
CDR3 protein: CASSLETSGTYNEQFF